This paragraph reports one T cell receptor beta chain. Its target is unknown. The record originates from a study of regulatory T cells in long-lasting Graves disease. Time point given: newly diagnosed GD, antithyroid drugs for less than 3 months. The TCR library was made from RNA that had been extracted from PBMCs in TRIzol. To make TCR beta libraries, researchers used iRepertoire HTBI primers and Arm-PCR of CDR3 regions. TCRdb recomputed calls from the multiplex PCR reads with MiXCR, one row per CDR3 protein. The sample has 500,000 to 700,000 distinct CDR3 sequences, less than 20% seen once. Overall study findings and caveats: With persistent disease, TRBV28, TRBJ1-2 and TRBJ2-5 were the favored segments. Newly diagnosed patients shared 950 to 1,000 public clonotypes; persistent patients shared about 2,700.

CDR1 is SQVTM, CDR2 ANQGSEA, per germline. The length of the CDR3 is 13 residues. Trimming took 2 bases from V and 3 from J, leaving 9 bases between them. The sample was also reused in another study, on T cells in Graves' hyperthyroidism and ophthalmopathy. Turning to that study: RT-PCR in the first round (using the HTBI primer set) targeted the TCR CDR3.

Sequenced here: peripheral blood mononuclear cells (PBMCs), sampled at new diagnosis, from a patient treated with antithyroid drugs. The sequence derives from a woman aged 30 to 39 with Graves disease. V is TRBV29-1 and J is TRBJ2-3; D gene unclear. This CDR3 reads CSVESSRTDTQYF. As DNA, the CDR3 is TGCAGCGTTGAAAGTTCAAGGACAGATACGCAGTATTTT.